Following are 18 T cell receptor beta chains from one sample sequenced in a study of T cell responses to AZD1222 COVID-19 vaccine. Here immunoSEQ multiplex PCR was the method, and the copy in TCRdb shows in-frame clones only, minus some. In the table there are about 86,000 clones, approximately 89% of which are singletons. The specimen comprised peripheral blood, sampled on day 0 of AZD1222 vaccination. All receptors come from an adult in good health.

The chain links TRBV12-3 or TRBV12-4 to TRBJ2-7; a possible D gene is TRBD1 (6 bases). The CDR3 is 13 amino acids. Trimming left V 1 base short and J 4 bases short, with 8 bases between. The CDR3 is CASSLGTDYEQYF. In nucleotides, the CDR3 is TGTGCCAGCAGTTTAGGGACAGATTACGAGCAGTACTTC.

The genes are TRBV11-2 and TRBJ2-6, with D uncertain. Germline lookup yields CDR1 SGHAT and CDR2 FQNNGV. V lost 3 bases and J 2 bases, leaving 11 bases between the germline ends. CDR3 size: 16 residues. The CDR3 bases are TGTGCCAGCAGCTTCCAGATAACGCCTGGGGCCAACGTCCTGACTTTC. This codes for CASSFQITPGANVLTF.

This sequence joins TRBV18 and TRBJ2-1, with D unclear. Trimming shortened V by 2 bases and J by 5 bases, and 16 bases separated the two germline ends. CDR1 is KGHSH and CDR2 is LQKENI in the germline V gene. The CDR3 covers 16 residues. This CDR3 reads CASSPSWVTADNEQFF. For the CDR3, the DNA is TGTGCCAGCTCACCAAGTTGGGTCACCGCTGACAATGAGCAGTTCTTC.

V is TRBV7-6 and J is TRBJ1-1; TRBD1 is a possible D gene (5 bases). CDR1 is SGHVS, CDR2 FNYEAQ, per germline. V dropped 5 bases and J dropped 4 bases, with 14 bases sitting between them. CDR3 length: 14 amino acids. This CDR3 reads CASSREDGGTEAFF. In DNA, the CDR3 is TGTGCCAGCAGCCGAGAGGATGGGGGCACTGAAGCTTTCTTT.

This clone showed up just once. The V call is TRBV19, the J call TRBJ2-3; 14 nucleotides match TRBD2. Germline loops: CDR1 LNHDA, CDR2 SQIVND (reference sequence). With 4 bases clipped from V and 2 bases from J, the junction kept 11 bases outside the gene matches. The CDR3 length is 19 residues. CDR3 DNA sequence: TGTGCCAGTAGTAGAGGACTAGCGGGAGGCGGGGGACCCACAGATACGCAGTATTTT. Translated: CASSRGLAGGGGPTDTQYF.

The chain recombines TRBV2 with TRBJ2-7, with TRBD1 identical over 9 bases. The CDR3 spans 13 residues. Per the germline V gene, CDR1 is SNHLY and CDR2 is FYNNEI. J gave up 4 bases and V 6 bases, and 4 bases lay outside the gene matches. The DNA of the CDR3 is TGTGCCAGCAGGGACAGGGGTAAATACGAGCAGTACTTC. Amino acid sequence: CASRDRGKYEQYF.

The gene calls are TRBV9 and TRBJ2-1; maybe TRBD1 (5 bases). The V and J ends lost 0 bases and 1 base respectively, with 17 bases between them. The CDR3 consists of 18 residues. The germline gives CDR1 SGDLS, CDR2 YYNGEE. CDR3 in amino acids: CASSVASGLRVSYNEQFF. CDR3 nucleotide sequence: TGTGCCAGCAGCGTAGCTTCAGGGCTCAGGGTGTCCTACAATGAGCAGTTCTTC.

This chain links TRBV7-6 with TRBJ2-1; 11 bases map to TRBD1. CDR3 length: 15 amino acids. V trimming: 3 bases; J trimming: 7 bases; junction bases outside the gene matches: 5. The V gene's germline CDR1 is SGHVS and CDR2 FNYEAQ. CDR3 coding DNA: TGTGCCAGCAGCTTCCTCGGGACAGGGGGTAATGAGCAGTTCTTC. As protein: CASSFLGTGGNEQFF.

This chain links TRBV7-9 with TRBJ1-5; D is uncertain. This CDR3 comprises 14 residues. The germline V and J ends were trimmed by 3 bases and 0 bases, with 6 bases remaining between them. The V gene's germline CDR1 is SEHNR and CDR2 FQNEAQ (reference sequence). The CDR3 coding sequence is TGTGCCAGCAGCTTTAGCTATAGCAATCAGCCCCAGCATTTT. It encodes CASSFSYSNQPQHF.

CDR3 sequence reads: CASSQDIGVSGNTIYF. In DNA form, the CDR3 reads TGCGCCAGCAGCCAAGATATCGGGGTTTCTGGAAACACCATATATTTT. The gene calls are TRBV4-1 and TRBJ1-3; D gene ambiguous. Germline CDR1 is MGHRA and CDR2 is YSYEKL. This CDR3 has 16 amino acids. Trimming shortened V by 0 bases and J by 1 base, and 10 bases separated the two germline ends.

Worth noting for this clone: One end of the junction does not line up with germline, which may come from a read error. V gene TRBV10-1 combines with J gene TRBJ2-1; 13 bases are a match to TRBD2. CDR3 length: 17 residues. Germline V gene sequence: CDR1 WNHNN, CDR2 SYGVQD (reference sequence). The CDR3 bases are TGCTCCAGCAGTGATCCCTCACTAGCGGGGGGGCCTATTGAGCAGTTCTTC. Protein sequence: CSSSDPSLAGGPIEQFF.

J is TRBJ1-1 and V is TRBV30; D remains ambiguous. The germline gives CDR1 GTSNPN, CDR2 SVGIG (reference sequence). The V end lost 1 base, the J end lost 6 bases, and 12 bases lay between the germline ends. CDR3 size: 13 residues. The CDR3 loop is CAWSEGWAAEAFF. The CDR3 DNA follows: TGTGCCTGGAGTGAAGGGTGGGCAGCTGAAGCTTTCTTT.

This chain's CDR3 is CASSSTLAGSNTGELFF. The CDR3 coding sequence is TGTGCCAGCAGTTCCACTCTAGCGGGATCGAACACCGGGGAGCTGTTTTTT. The gene calls are TRBV28 and TRBJ2-2; 9 positions agree with TRBD2. This CDR3 spans 17 amino acids. The V gene's germline CDR1 is MDHEN and CDR2 SYDVKM. V lost 4 bases to trimming and J lost 0 bases; unmatched junction nucleotides: 6.

This clone has just a few counts. The chain links TRBV6-1 to TRBJ1-1; D unresolved. Germline-derived CDR1 and CDR2 are MNHNS and SASEGT. The CDR3 covers 16 residues. The germline V and J ends were trimmed by 0 bases and 5 bases, with 16 bases remaining between them. The DNA of the CDR3 is TGTGCCAGCAGTGAAGCGCTCCTATCTGAGGGTACTGAAGCTTTCTTT. Its protein is CASSEALLSEGTEAFF.

This chain connects TRBV6-5 to TRBJ1-2; D gene uncertain. Germline V gives CDR1 MNHEY, CDR2 SVGAGI. The CDR3 consists of 14 residues. Trimming left V 0 bases short and J 2 bases short, with 7 bases between. CDR3 residues: CASSYSTQNYGYTF. The CDR3 nucleotides are TGTGCCAGCAGTTACTCGACGCAGAACTATGGCTACACCTTC.

The chain carries TRBV7-9 and TRBJ2-2; 7 bases fit TRBD2. CDR3 size: 16 residues. In germline, CDR1 is SEHNR, CDR2 FQNEAQ (reference sequence). V was clipped by 5 bases and J by 3 bases; unmatched bases: 9. The CDR3 DNA reads TGTGCCAGCAGCGCGCTACTAGCGTCATACACCGGGGAGCTGTTTTTT. This sequence encodes CASSALLASYTGELFF.

The chain carries TRBV7-8 and TRBJ1-1, with D tentatively TRBD1 (6 bases). Trimming took off 3 bases at V and 1 base at J, with 12 bases between the two ends. CDR3 length: 15 amino acids. Looked up from germline, CDR1 is SGHVS and CDR2 is FQNEAQ. The CDR3, as DNA: TGTGCCAGCAGCTTGTGGCAGGGGAGGAACACTGAAGCTTTCTTT. Translating gives CASSLWQGRNTEAFF. Looking up the rest from reference TRBV7-8 and TRBJ1-1 gives the full variable domain: GAGVSQSPRYKVAKRGQDVALRCDPISGHVSLFWYQQALGQGPEFLTYFQNEAQLDKSGLPSDRFFAERPEGSVSTLKIQRTQQEDSAVYLCASSLWQGRNTEAFFGQGTRLTVV.

The V call is TRBV14, the J call TRBJ2-1, with D hard to call. Trimming took 2 bases from V and 1 from J, leaving 6 bases between them. CDR3 length equals 14 residues. Germline CDR1 and CDR2: SGHDN and FVKESK. The CDR3 is CASSQIGSYNEQFF. Written as DNA, the CDR3 is TGTGCCAGCAGCCAAATCGGATCCTACAATGAGCAGTTCTTC.